This record looks at one T cell receptor (beta chain) sequence and its context. Antigen specificity is unknown. The source of the sample is a study of CD8+CD57+ T cells in acquired aplastic anemia. About the research overall: The average for DNA from sorted CD4+ and CD8+ cells was roughly 3 ug. Healthy donor sequencing depth: 9.5 million to 10.8 million CD4+, about 12 million CD8+ reads. General observations from the study: Patients and controls had CD8+ Simpson's diversity values that were not significantly distinct. Overlap between patients and controls comprised 25 to 30 CD8+ CDR3 sequences.

CDR3 and TCR beta VDJ profiling relied on a genomic DNA template. TCRdb reanalysed the reads using MiXCR and keeps one entry per CDR3 protein. The table lists roughly 150,000 distinct CDR3 sequences, around 45% of them singletons. Deletions cut 4 bases from V and 5 bases from J, with 9 bases between. The CDR3 sequence is 12 residues long. Germline CDR1 reads SGHVS; CDR2 reads FQNEAQ. The sample consisted of sorted CD4+, CD8+, or CD8+CD57+ T cells (not recorded which) from PBMCs. V is TRBV7-8 and J is TRBJ2-7, with a weak D call TRBD1 (6 bases). The source is a human donor in good health. The CDR3 DNA is TGTGCCAGCAGCTCCCAGGGGCACGAGCAGTACTTC. Translating it yields CASSSQGHEQYF. Based on the CDR3 plus reference TRBV7-8 and TRBJ2-7, the full variable domain is GAGVSQSPRYKVAKRGQDVALRCDPISGHVSLFWYQQALGQGPEFLTYFQNEAQLDKSGLPSDRFFAERPEGSVSTLKIQRTQQEDSAVYLCASSSQGHEQYFGPGTRLTVT.